This T cell receptor beta chain emerged from a study of T-cell memory formation after mild COVID-19. TCRdb re-analysed the 5' RACE reads in MiXCR, keeping a single row per CDR3 protein. Counted here are 400,000 or so distinct CDR3 sequences, around 20% occurring once; the ten biggest clones make up more than 8%. Trimming cost V 3 bases and J 5 bases, with 22 bases left between them. Germline CDR1 reads LGHDT; CDR2 reads YNNKEL (reference sequence). The CDR3 is 18 amino acids. The TCR comes from an adult woman who had mild COVID-19 (a few samples of this study predate the infection). Cell type and time point are not known. The V call is TRBV3-1, the J call TRBJ2-2; TRBD2 might be the D (6 bases). Input material: PBMCs or a T cell subset sorted from them (not recorded which). Written as DNA, the CDR3 is TGTGCCAGCAGCCAGGGTTCCGGGCAGGGACTGATAACCGGGGAGCTGTTTTTT. Its protein is CASSQGSGQGLITGELFF.